Presented here are 2 T cell receptor beta chains from one specimen sequenced in a study of beta chain features in type 1 diabetes. Study-level points and caveats: People with Type 1 diabetes carried modestly yet significantly shorter TCRB CDR3s in all four CD4+ subsets.

Every isolated RNA sample was fully reverse transcribed, so sequencing captured expressed TCRB transcripts. Profiling relied on immunoSEQ multiplex PCR, and the TCRdb table lists in-frame clones only, not all of them. The data contain nearly 700,000 clones, 13% of them singletons. For these receptors, no antigen is known. Sample: naive CD4+ T cells from blood. The receptors were gathered from a man between 18 and 29 years old with type 1 diabetes.

The J gene is TRBJ2-3, the V gene TRBV6-1, with a weak D call TRBD2 (7 bases). Trimming removed 7 bases at V and 5 bases at J, with 19 bases between. Germline V gene lookup returns CDR1 MNHNS and CDR2 SASEGT. The CDR3 has 15 residues. The CDR3 sequence: CASIDSGGPRDTQYF. The CDR3 nucleotides are TGTGCCAGCATCGATTCGGGGGGCCCACGAGATACGCAGTATTTT.

The chain links TRBV5-1 to TRBJ2-7, with D perhaps TRBD1 (5 bases). This CDR3 contains 12 residues. Trimming left V 1 base short and J 6 bases short, with 8 bases between. Germline loops: CDR1 SGHRS, CDR2 YFSETQ. The CDR3 spells CASSLTGPEQYF. CDR3 nucleotides: TGCGCCAGCAGCTTGACAGGTCCCGAGCAGTACTTC.